The rows below give T cell receptor beta chains drawn from one sample of a study of vaccination effects on CD4 cells after COVID-19. Assay used: immunoSEQ multiplex PCR; TCRdb lists only in-frame clones, some missing. Of tens of thousands of clones in the sample, 60% to 75% were seen once. These receptors are not linked to any known antigen. Sample: CD4+ T cells from PBMCs cultured without peptide, taken before COVID-19 vaccination. These TCRs come from a human donor who received a COVID-19 vaccine. Each CDR3 is given with its conserved first and last residue. The D gene is left open where the match is weak. Clone sizes are given selectively: once, few, many, or a class where the clone is expanded.

>TRBJ2-1|TRBV24-1|-|-
TGTGCCACCAGTGACATCCTCCAGCCCTTCGGGTCGCACCATGAGCAGTTCTTC
CATSDILQPFGSHHEQFF
>TRBJ1-1|TRBV6-5|few|-
TGTGCCAGCAGTTACGGGGGGAAGTACACTGAAGCTTTCTTT
CASSYGGKYTEAFF
>TRBJ2-6|TRBV19|-|-
TGTGCCAGTAGTATAGGTTGGCCGACCTCTGGGGCCAACGTCCTGACTTTC
CASSIGWPTSGANVLTF
>TRBJ2-7|TRBV5-4|-|-
TGTGCCAGCAGCTTCGACAGAAATTACGAGCAGTACTTC
CASSFDRNYEQYF
>TRBJ1-3|TRBV4-3|few|-
TGCGCCAGCAGCCCGGGGACGTACAACTCTGGAAACACCATATATTTT
CASSPGTYNSGNTIYF
>TRBJ2-1|TRBV19|-|-
TGTGCCAGCAGTATTGATACTTTCTACAATGAGCAGTTCTTC
CASSIDTFYNEQFF
>TRBJ1-6|TRBV27|-|-
TGTGCCAGCACCCTCCGGTGGGATTTCGGTTCACCCCTCCACTTT
CASTLRWDFGSPLHF
>TRBJ2-3|TRBV5-1|-|-
TGCGCCAGCAGCTTGGCCTTACAGGCAGATACGCAGTATTTT
CASSLALQADTQYF
>TRBJ2-2|TRBV30|few|TRBD2
TGTGCCGCCCGCACGGGACTAGCGGTCACCGGGGAGCTGTTTTTT
CAARTGLAVTGELFF
>TRBJ1-5|TRBV18|-|-
TGTGCCAGCTCACCATTTGGGCAGGGGAGCGCTCAGCCCCAGCATTTT
CASSPFGQGSAQPQHF
>TRBJ1-1|TRBV7-2|-|TRBD1
TGTGCCAGCAGCCTTGGACAGGCCACTGAAGCTTTCTTT
CASSLGQATEAFF
>TRBJ2-2|TRBV10-3|few|-
TGTGCCATCAGTGAGTCGGAGACCGGGGAGCTGTTTTTT
CAISESETGELFF
>TRBJ2-3|TRBV29-1|-|-
TGCAGCGTTCCTGGACACTACACAGATACGCAGTATTTT
CSVPGHYTDTQYF
>TRBJ1-4|TRBV28|-|-
TGTGCCAGCAGTTTCGAAGGCGCAGGTATAGCTAATGAAAAACTGTTTTTT
CASSFEGAGIANEKLFF
>TRBJ1-5|TRBV19|once|-
TGTGCCAGTAAAAGTGCGGGGGCCAGGGGCAATCAGCCCCAGCATTTT
CASKSAGARGNQPQHF
>TRBJ2-1|TRBV19|-|TRBD2
TGTGCCAGTAGCAACTACAGAGGGGCTAGCGGGGTTTACAATGAGCAGTTCTTC
CASSNYRGASGVYNEQFF
>TRBJ1-4|TRBV18|-|-
TGTGCCAGCTCCAGGGACATCAATGAAAAACTGTTTTTT
CASSRDINEKLFF
>TRBJ1-5|TRBV12-3/TRBV12-4|-|-
TGTGCCAGCAGTGCCCGGGGTGAGCAGCCCCAGCATTTT
CASSARGEQPQHF
>TRBJ1-3|TRBV7-8|-|-
TGTGCCAGCAGCTTAGCGGAGGGTCCGCACCCTGGAAACACCATATATTTT
CASSLAEGPHPGNTIYF
>TRBJ1-6|TRBV7-2|-|TRBD1
TGTGCCAGCAGCTCCAGGGGGCGCAGGGATTCACCCCTCCACTTT
CASSSRGRRDSPLHF
>TRBJ1-1|TRBV3-1/TRBV3-2|-|-
TGTGCCAGCAGCCCCGGGGGGAACACTGAAGCTTTCTTT
CASSPGGNTEAFF
>TRBJ1-2|TRBV12-3/TRBV12-4|-|-
TGTGCCAGCAGTTTTGGGCAGAGTTATGGCTACACCTTC
CASSFGQSYGYTF
>TRBJ2-7|TRBV29-1|-|TRBD2
TGCAGCGTTTACGGACTAGCGGGTTCCTACGAGCAGTACTTC
CSVYGLAGSYEQYF
>TRBJ2-5|TRBV4-1|-|TRBD1
TGCGCCAGCAGCCAAGGTACGACAGGGCCTCAGACCCAGTACTTC
CASSQGTTGPQTQYF
>TRBJ1-2|TRBV6-5|-|-
TGTGCCAGCAGCAACGGACAGAGAAGGAGCTACACCTTC
CASSNGQRRSYTF
>TRBJ1-2|TRBV18|-|TRBD1
TGTGCCAGCTCACAACCGGGACAGGGAGGAGGAAATGGCTACACCTTC
CASSQPGQGGGNGYTF
>TRBJ1-6|TRBV28|-|-
TGTGCCAGCAGTTTTCAGGGATTGGGTTCACCCCTCCACTTT
CASSFQGLGSPLHF
>TRBJ1-1|TRBV4-1|few|-
TGCGCCAGCAGCCCACGTTTAAGGGACACTGAAGCTTTCTTT
CASSPRLRDTEAFF
>TRBJ2-5|TRBV2|few|TRBD2
TGTGCCAGCACCCCTCGGGCTAGCGGGAGACAAGAGACCCAGTACTTC
CASTPRASGRQETQYF
>TRBJ2-7|TRBV2|-|TRBD1
TGTGCCAGCAGCCTTAGGACAGGGAAGGACGAGCAGTACTTC
CASSLRTGKDEQYF